The 16 T cell receptor beta chains reported below all come from one sample, sequenced in a study of cytomegalovirus exposure and HLA in healthy donors. Use of 60 Vbeta and 13 Jbeta primers characterized the PCR. TCRdb's copy holds only in-frame clones and misses some; the assay was immunoSEQ multiplex PCR. The table has about 170,000 clones, 75% to 90% seen once; the top ten hold about 2.2%. Sequences were obtained from PBMCs. These receptors were taken from a male donor in good health and CMV-seronegative.

The chain uses TRBV18 and TRBJ2-7; perhaps TRBD1 as D (6 bases). Trimming left V 3 bases short and J 3 bases short, with 15 bases between. The CDR3 length is 15 residues. Looked up from germline, CDR1 is KGHSH and CDR2 is LQKENI. CDR3 DNA sequence: TGTGCCAGCTCACCGCAGACAGGAGCCGGCTACGAGCAGTACTTC. It codes for CASSPQTGAGYEQYF.

The CDR3 nucleotides are TGTGCCAGCCACGGGACACAGAGCAATCAGCCCCAGCATTTT. Its translation: CASHGTQSNQPQHF. The chain uses TRBV6-1 and TRBJ1-5, with a possible D match to TRBD1 (6 bases). The CDR3 spans 14 residues. CDR1 and CDR2 (germline): MNHNS, SASEGT. V gave up 8 bases and J gave up 1 base, with 12 bases separating them.

In this sample, this clone turned up once. V and J are TRBV5-8 and TRBJ1-3, with a weak D call TRBD1 (6 bases). The CDR3 extends over 14 amino acids. V was trimmed by 2 bases and J by 2 bases, leaving 8 bases between them. Looked up from germline, CDR1 is SGHTS and CDR2 is YDEGEE. The CDR3 is CASSLRTAGNTIYF. As DNA, the CDR3 is TGTGCCAGCAGCTTAAGGACAGCTGGAAACACCATATATTTT.

The chain recombines TRBV6-5 with TRBJ2-5, with TRBD2 matching over 11 bases. Germline trimming cut 6 bases from V and 4 bases from J; bases unmatched to any gene: 7. CDR3 size: 15 residues. Germline V gene sequence: CDR1 MNHEY, CDR2 SVGAGI. The CDR3 here is CASRQLAGGRETQYF. The CDR3 DNA reads TGTGCCAGCAGACAATTAGCGGGGGGGCGAGAGACCCAGTACTTC.

This clone showed up just a few times. This chain uses TRBV10-2 with TRBJ1-1; D possibly corresponds to TRBD1 (5 bases). Trimming shortened V by 2 bases and J by 1 base, and 5 bases separated the two germline ends. The CDR3 loop spans 13 amino acids. CDR1 is WSHSY, CDR2 SAAADI, per germline. CDR3 coding DNA: TGCGCCAGCAGTGAGCAGGGGAACACTGAAGCTTTCTTT. Translation gives CASSEQGNTEAFF.

The CDR3: CATAMHYEQYF. The DNA for the CDR3 is TGTGCCACTGCGATGCACTACGAGCAGTACTTC. The J gene is TRBJ2-7, the V gene TRBV10-3; D unresolved. The CDR3 has 11 amino acids. Germline V gives CDR1 ENHRY, CDR2 SYGVKD. With 10 bases removed from V and 3 bases from J, the gap between germline ends came to 10 bases.

The chain links TRBV6-6 to TRBJ1-3, with a weak D call TRBD1 (6 bases). The CDR3 has 16 amino acids. V was pared by 6 bases and J by 1 base, with 16 bases between. The V gene's germline CDR1 is MNHNY and CDR2 SVGAGI (reference sequence). The CDR3 coding sequence is TGTGCCAGCAGAAGACCGGCTCAGGGGTCTGGAAACACCATATATTTT. This gives the protein CASRRPAQGSGNTIYF.

The rearrangement joins TRBV7-7 to TRBJ2-7; a weak D match, TRBD2 (5 bases). Germline-derived CDR1 and CDR2 are SSHAT and FNYEAQ (reference sequence). V gave up 5 bases and J gave up 3 bases, with 11 bases separating them. The CDR3 totals 13 residues. This CDR3 reads CASSPGRDYEQYF. The CDR3 nucleotides read TGTGCCAGCAGCCCCGGCCGGGACTACGAGCAGTACTTC.

CDR3 nucleotide sequence: TGCGCCATTTCCAGGGAAATCAACACTGAAGCTTTCTTT. This sequence encodes CAISREINTEAFF. The V gene is TRBV10-2, the J gene TRBJ1-1; D might be TRBD1 (5 bases). The CDR3 runs to 13 residues. Germline assignment: CDR1 WSHSY and CDR2 SAAADI. Between the trimmed V and J ends, which lost 10 bases and 2 bases, there was a span of 14 bases.

The rearrangement uses TRBV19 and TRBJ1-5; 10 bases fit TRBD1. Germline-derived CDR1 and CDR2 are LNHDA and SQIVND (reference sequence). This CDR3 is 18 amino acids long. Germline trimming cut 6 bases from V and 2 bases from J; bases unmatched to any gene: 13. The CDR3 region has the DNA TGTGCCAGTAGACCCGGGACAGGGGCACGTGTTGGCAATCAGCCCCAGCATTTT. The encoded protein is CASRPGTGARVGNQPQHF.

The table lists this clone with a count of one. The genes are TRBV5-1 and TRBJ1-2; the match to TRBD1 covers 9 bases. The CDR3 contains 13 residues. Germline V gene lookup returns CDR1 SGHRS and CDR2 YFSETQ. With 1 base clipped from V and 6 bases from J, the junction kept 1 base outside the gene matches. The CDR3 loop reads CASSLRQGDGYTF. The CDR3 DNA follows: TGCGCCAGCAGCTTGCGACAGGGGGATGGCTACACCTTC.

The chain carries TRBV7-9 and TRBJ2-2, with 7 bases matching TRBD1. Trimming took 6 bases from V and 7 from J; bases not matched to a gene: 5. The CDR3 is 13 amino acids. CDR1 and CDR2 (germline): SEHNR, FQNEAQ (reference sequence). CDR3 region: CASSPTGVGELFF. In DNA, the CDR3 is TGTGCCAGCAGTCCCACAGGGGTCGGGGAGCTGTTTTTT.

V is TRBV5-6 and J is TRBJ2-3; a weak D match, TRBD1 (7 bases). The V and J ends lost 4 bases and 6 bases respectively, with 9 bases between them. This CDR3 spans 12 amino acids. CDR1 SGHDT and CDR2 YYEEEE come from the germline V gene. The CDR3 sequence: CASSPGGDTQYF. The DNA for the CDR3 is TGTGCCAGCAGCCCAGGGGGGGATACGCAGTATTTT.

The rearrangement links TRBV5-6 to TRBJ1-2; the D is unclear. CDR1 and CDR2 from the germline V gene are SGHDT and YYEEEE. Trimming took 0 bases from V and 4 from J, leaving 7 bases between them. This CDR3 spans 13 amino acids. CDR3 amino acids: CASSLDRIYGYTF. DNA of the CDR3: TGTGCCAGCAGCTTGGACAGAATCTATGGCTACACCTTC.

The V and J genes are TRBV5-6 and TRBJ1-2; no definite D call. Trimming left V 0 bases short and J 3 bases short, with 9 bases between. Per germline, CDR1 SGHDT and CDR2 YYEEEE. This CDR3 contains 14 residues. DNA for the CDR3: TGTGCCAGCAGCTTGGTAGGAGCTTACTATGGCTACACCTTC. Amino acid sequence: CASSLVGAYYGYTF. Filled out from reference TRBV5-6 and TRBJ1-2, the complete variable domain reads DAGVTQSPTHLIKTRGQQVTLRCSPKSGHDTVSWYQQALGQGPQFIFQYYEEEERQRGNFPDRFSGHQFPNYSSELNVNALLLGDSALYLCASSLVGAYYGYTFGSGTRLTVV.

This chain joins TRBV6-5 and TRBJ1-1, with 7 bases matching TRBD1. V was pared by 6 bases and J by 2 bases, with 6 bases of the junction left unmatched. Germline CDR1 is MNHEY and CDR2 is SVGAGI. This CDR3 has 14 residues. Written as DNA, the CDR3 is TGTGCCAGCAGCATGGACAGGATAAACACTGAAGCTTTCTTT. Protein product: CASSMDRINTEAFF.